This note documents a single TCR beta chain sequence. Its target is unknown. This entry comes from a study of CD8+CD57+ T cells in acquired aplastic anemia. Overall study: When averaged, DNA from sorted CD4+ and CD8+ cells came to about 2.9 ug. On average, healthy donors gave some 9.8 million reads for CD4+ cells.

General observations from the study: About 30 CD8+ CDR3 sequences occurred in both the patients and the controls. Patients and healthy controls showed no significant CD8+ Simpson's diversity difference.

TCR beta VDJ combinations and CDR3 sequences were profiled from genomic DNA. TCRdb recomputed calls from the reads with MiXCR, one row per CDR3 protein. The table records about 170,000 distinct CDR3 sequences, just under 65% of them present only once. The receptor's source is a human donor in good health. The sample taken for sequencing was sorted CD4+, CD8+, or CD8+CD57+ T cells (not recorded which) from PBMCs.

This chain's CDR3 is CASSAQPIPYGYTF. The CDR3 coding sequence is TGTGCCAGCAGCGCCCAGCCAATCCCCTATGGCTACACCTTC. The genes are TRBV7-9 and TRBJ1-2; D unclear. The ends were cut back, 5 bases at V and 4 bases at J, with 14 bases in the middle. CDR3 length equals 14 residues. Per the germline V gene, CDR1 is SEHNR and CDR2 is FQNEAQ (reference sequence).